These T cell receptor beta chains were read from a single sample in a study of regulatory T cells in long-lasting Graves disease. TCRdb re-called the multiplex PCR reads with MiXCR, one entry per CDR3 protein. The sample includes 400,000 to 500,000 distinct CDR3 sequences, 21% seen only once; the top ten take approximately 14%. This sample comprised peripheral blood mononuclear cells (PBMCs), obtained when the disease was refractory, from a patient treated with antithyroid drugs. These receptors came from a female donor with Graves disease. Both conserved end residues are part of each CDR3. Each record gives: D gene, J gene, clone size, V gene, CDR3 DNA, CDR3 protein. D genes are given only for firm matches. A clone size is listed for some rows: how often the clone was seen (once, few, many), or a class if it is expanded.

d_gene: -; j_gene: TRBJ1-1; abundance: many; v_gene: TRBV27; CDR3nt: TGTGCCAGCATCGGGCAGGGATCTGAAGCTTTCTTT; CDR3aa: CASIGQGSEAFF
d_gene: TRBD2; j_gene: TRBJ2-4; abundance: few; v_gene: TRBV2; CDR3nt: TGTGCCAGCAGCCCTCCCAGGGAGGGTTCCAAAAACATTCAGTACTTC; CDR3aa: CASSPPREGSKNIQYF
d_gene: TRBD1; j_gene: TRBJ1-1; abundance: many; v_gene: TRBV12-3/TRBV12-4; CDR3nt: TGTGCCAGCAGCCTGAGGGGGCTACTCTTT; CDR3aa: CASSLRGLLF
d_gene: TRBD1; j_gene: TRBJ2-5; abundance: few; v_gene: TRBV6-2/TRBV6-3; CDR3nt: TGTGCCAGCAGTTACCGTGGACAGGGTCAAGAGACCCAGTACTTC; CDR3aa: CASSYRGQGQETQYF
d_gene: -; j_gene: TRBJ2-7; abundance: many; v_gene: TRBV29-1; CDR3nt: TGCAGCGTTGGCGGGCAGGGCTCGACCTACGAGCAGTACTTC; CDR3aa: CSVGGQGSTYEQYF
d_gene: TRBD2; j_gene: TRBJ2-5; abundance: -; v_gene: TRBV3-1; CDR3nt: TGTGCCAGCAGCCAAGAACTAGCGGGAGGGGTGACCCAGTACTTC; CDR3aa: CASSQELAGGVTQYF
d_gene: TRBD1; j_gene: TRBJ1-5; abundance: -; v_gene: TRBV15; CDR3nt: TGTGCCACCAGCAGCCGGGACAGGGAGCGTCCCAATCAGCCCCAGCATTTT; CDR3aa: CATSSRDRERPNQPQHF
d_gene: -; j_gene: TRBJ2-2; abundance: -; v_gene: TRBV5-4; CDR3nt: TGTGCCAGCAGCTCGGGCCAGCGGAGGGACACCGGGGAGCTGTTTTTT; CDR3aa: CASSSGQRRDTGELFF
d_gene: -; j_gene: TRBJ1-2; abundance: many; v_gene: TRBV30; CDR3nt: TGTGCCTGGAGTGTCTACAGAACTAACTATGGCTACACCTTC; CDR3aa: CAWSVYRTNYGYTF
d_gene: -; j_gene: TRBJ1-5; abundance: once; v_gene: TRBV20-1; CDR3nt: TGCAGTGCCAAGCAACCTGGAGCTCACAATCAGCCCCAGCATTTT; CDR3aa: CSAKQPGAHNQPQHF
d_gene: -; j_gene: TRBJ2-3; abundance: -; v_gene: TRBV12-3/TRBV12-4; CDR3nt: TGTGCCAGCAGTTTGGGTCGGGGAGTGAGCACAGATACGCAGTATTTT; CDR3aa: CASSLGRGVSTDTQYF
d_gene: TRBD2; j_gene: TRBJ2-2; abundance: -; v_gene: TRBV12-3/TRBV12-4; CDR3nt: TGTGCCAGCAGCCCCCGGGACTATTTTTCCGGGGAGCTGTTTTTT; CDR3aa: CASSPRDYFSGELFF
d_gene: TRBD1; j_gene: TRBJ2-5; abundance: -; v_gene: TRBV19; CDR3nt: TGTGCCAGTAGTCACCAGGGGGTCGGAGAGACCCAGTACTTC; CDR3aa: CASSHQGVGETQYF